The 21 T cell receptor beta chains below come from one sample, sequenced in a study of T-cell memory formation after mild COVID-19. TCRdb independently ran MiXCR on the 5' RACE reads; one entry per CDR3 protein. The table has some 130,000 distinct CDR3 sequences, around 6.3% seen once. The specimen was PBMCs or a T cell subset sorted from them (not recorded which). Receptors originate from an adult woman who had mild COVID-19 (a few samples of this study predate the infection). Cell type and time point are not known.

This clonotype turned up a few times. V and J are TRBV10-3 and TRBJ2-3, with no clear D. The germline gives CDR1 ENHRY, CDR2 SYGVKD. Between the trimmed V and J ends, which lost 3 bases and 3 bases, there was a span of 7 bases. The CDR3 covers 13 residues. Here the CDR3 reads CAISDPVTDTQYF. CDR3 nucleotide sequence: TGTGCCATCAGTGATCCTGTGACAGATACGCAGTATTTT.

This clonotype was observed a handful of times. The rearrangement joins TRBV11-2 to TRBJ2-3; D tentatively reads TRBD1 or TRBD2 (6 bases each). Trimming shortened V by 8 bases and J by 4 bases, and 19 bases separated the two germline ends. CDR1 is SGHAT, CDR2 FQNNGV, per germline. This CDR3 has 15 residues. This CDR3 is CASAPKGGWSDTQYF. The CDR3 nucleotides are TGTGCCAGCGCCCCCAAAGGGGGGTGGTCAGATACGCAGTATTTT.

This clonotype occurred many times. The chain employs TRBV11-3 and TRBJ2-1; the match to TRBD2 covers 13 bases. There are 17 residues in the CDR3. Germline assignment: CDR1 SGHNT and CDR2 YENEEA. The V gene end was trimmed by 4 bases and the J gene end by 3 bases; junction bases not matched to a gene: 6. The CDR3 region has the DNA TGTGCCAGCAGCTCGGGGACTAGCGGGACGTTCTACAATGAGCAGTTCTTC. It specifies CASSSGTSGTFYNEQFF.

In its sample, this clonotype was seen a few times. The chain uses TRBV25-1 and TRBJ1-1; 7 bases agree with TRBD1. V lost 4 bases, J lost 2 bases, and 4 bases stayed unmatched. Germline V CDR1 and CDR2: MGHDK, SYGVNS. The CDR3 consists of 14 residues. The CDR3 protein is CASSVGQVNTEAFF. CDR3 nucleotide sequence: TGTGCCAGCAGTGTTGGACAGGTAAACACTGAAGCTTTCTTT.

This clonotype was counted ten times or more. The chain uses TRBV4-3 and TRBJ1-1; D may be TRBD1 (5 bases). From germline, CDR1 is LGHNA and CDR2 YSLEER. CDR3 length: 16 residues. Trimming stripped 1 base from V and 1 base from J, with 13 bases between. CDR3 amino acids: CASSQGGRARNTEAFF. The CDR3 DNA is TGCGCCAGCAGCCAAGGGGGGAGAGCTAGGAACACTGAAGCTTTCTTT.

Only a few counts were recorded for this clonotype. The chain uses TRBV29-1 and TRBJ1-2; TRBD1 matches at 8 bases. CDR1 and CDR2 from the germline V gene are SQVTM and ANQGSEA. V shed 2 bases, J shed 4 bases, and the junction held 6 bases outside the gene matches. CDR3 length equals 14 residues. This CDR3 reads CSVETQGALYGYTF. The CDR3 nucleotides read TGCAGCGTTGAAACCCAGGGGGCCCTCTATGGCTACACCTTC.

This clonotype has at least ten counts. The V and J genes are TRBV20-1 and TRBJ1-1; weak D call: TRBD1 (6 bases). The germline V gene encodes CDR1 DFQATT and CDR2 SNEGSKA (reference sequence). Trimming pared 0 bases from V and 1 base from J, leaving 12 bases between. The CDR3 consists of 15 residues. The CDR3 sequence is CSARESRGRNTEAFF. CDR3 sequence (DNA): TGCAGTGCTAGAGAGAGCAGGGGACGGAACACTGAAGCTTTCTTT.

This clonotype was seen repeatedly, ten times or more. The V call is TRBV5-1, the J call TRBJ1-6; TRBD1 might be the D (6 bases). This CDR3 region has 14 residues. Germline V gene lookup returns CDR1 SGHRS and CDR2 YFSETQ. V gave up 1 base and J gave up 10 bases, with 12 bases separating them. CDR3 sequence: CASSLRGDTSPLHF. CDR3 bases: TGCGCCAGCAGCTTGAGGGGGGACACCTCACCCCTCCACTTT.

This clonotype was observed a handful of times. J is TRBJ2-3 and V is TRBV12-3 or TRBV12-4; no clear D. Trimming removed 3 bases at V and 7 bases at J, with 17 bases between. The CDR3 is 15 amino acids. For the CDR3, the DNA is TGTGCCAGCAGTTTTGGCAGTTCGCGTAGAAATACGCAGTATTTT. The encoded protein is CASSFGSSRRNTQYF.

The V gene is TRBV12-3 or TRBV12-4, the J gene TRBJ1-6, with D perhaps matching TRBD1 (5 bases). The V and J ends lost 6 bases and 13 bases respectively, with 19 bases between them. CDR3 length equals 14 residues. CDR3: CASRPTVTNGPLHF. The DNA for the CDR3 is TGTGCCAGCAGACCGACAGTAACCAACGGGCCCCTCCACTTT.

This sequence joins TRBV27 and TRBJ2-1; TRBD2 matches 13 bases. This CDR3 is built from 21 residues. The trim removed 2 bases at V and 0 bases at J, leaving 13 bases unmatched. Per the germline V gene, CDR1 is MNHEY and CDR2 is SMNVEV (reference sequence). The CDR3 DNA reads TGTGCCAGCAGTTTAATAAGTGTAGGGACTAGCGGGATTCGCTCCTACAATGAGCAGTTCTTC. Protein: CASSLISVGTSGIRSYNEQFF.

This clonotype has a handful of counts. CDR3 nucleotides: TGTGCCAGCACCGACTTAAAGAGGCCCCAGCATTTT. It specifies CASTDLKRPQHF. V is TRBV6-2 or TRBV6-3 and J is TRBJ1-5; D is unresolved. CDR3 size: 12 residues. The germline V gene encodes CDR1 MNHEY and CDR2 SVGEGT. V was pared by 7 bases and J by 9 bases, with 13 bases between.

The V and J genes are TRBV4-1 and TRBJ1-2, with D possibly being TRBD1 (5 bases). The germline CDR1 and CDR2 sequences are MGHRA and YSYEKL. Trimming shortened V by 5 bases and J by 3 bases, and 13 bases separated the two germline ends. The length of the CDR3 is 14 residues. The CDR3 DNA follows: TGCGCCAGCAGCGGAAGTGGGACCTACTATGGCTACACCTTC. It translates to CASSGSGTYYGYTF.

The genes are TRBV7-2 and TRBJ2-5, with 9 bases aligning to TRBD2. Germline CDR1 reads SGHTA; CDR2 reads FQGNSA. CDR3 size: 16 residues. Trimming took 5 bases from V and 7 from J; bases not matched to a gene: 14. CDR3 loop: CASSPPNSGGAGTQYF. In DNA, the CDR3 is TGTGCCAGCAGCCCCCCGAATAGCGGGGGCGCGGGGACCCAGTACTTC.

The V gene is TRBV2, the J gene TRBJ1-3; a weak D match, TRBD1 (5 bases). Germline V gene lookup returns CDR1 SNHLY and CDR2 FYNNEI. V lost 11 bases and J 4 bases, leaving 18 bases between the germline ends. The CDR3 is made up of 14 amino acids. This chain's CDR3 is CAGTVGTMGNTIYF. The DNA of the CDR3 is TGTGCCGGCACAGTGGGGACCATGGGAAACACCATATATTTT.

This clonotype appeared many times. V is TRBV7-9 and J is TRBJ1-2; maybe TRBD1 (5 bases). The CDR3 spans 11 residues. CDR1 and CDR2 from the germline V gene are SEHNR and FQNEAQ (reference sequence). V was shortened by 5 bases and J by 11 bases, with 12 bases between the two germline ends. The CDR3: CASSPGTTYTF. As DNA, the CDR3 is TGTGCCAGCAGCCCCGGGACGACGTACACCTTC.

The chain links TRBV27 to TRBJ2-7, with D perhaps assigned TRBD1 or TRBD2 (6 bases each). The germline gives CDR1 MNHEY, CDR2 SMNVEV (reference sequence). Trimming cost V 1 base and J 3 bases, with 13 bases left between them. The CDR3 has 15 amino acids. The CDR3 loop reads CASSLLWRGNYEQYF. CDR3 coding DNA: TGTGCCAGCAGTTTATTGTGGAGGGGGAACTACGAGCAGTACTTC.

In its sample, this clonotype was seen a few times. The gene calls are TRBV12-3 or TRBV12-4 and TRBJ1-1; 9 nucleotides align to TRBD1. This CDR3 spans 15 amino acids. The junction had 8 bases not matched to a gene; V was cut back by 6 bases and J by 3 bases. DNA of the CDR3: TGTGCCAGCAGGGAAGGGACAGGGAGGGACACTGAAGCTTTCTTT. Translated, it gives CASREGTGRDTEAFF.

The CDR3 region has the DNA TGTGCCAGCAGCCATATGCCGGGACTAGCGGGGCCCTACGAGCAGTACTTC. Protein: CASSHMPGLAGPYEQYF. The chain couples TRBV14 to TRBJ2-7, with 13 bases matching TRBD2. Germline CDR1 and CDR2: SGHDN and FVKESK. CDR3 length: 17 amino acids. The junction had 7 bases not matched to a gene; V was cut back by 3 bases and J by 2 bases. Looking up the rest from reference TRBV14 and TRBJ2-7 gives the full variable domain: EAGVTQFPSHSVIEKGQTVTLRCDPISGHDNLYWYRRVMGKEIKFLLHFVKESKQDESGMPNNRFLAERTGGTYSTLKVQPAELEDSGVYFCASSHMPGLAGPYEQYFGPGTRLTVT.

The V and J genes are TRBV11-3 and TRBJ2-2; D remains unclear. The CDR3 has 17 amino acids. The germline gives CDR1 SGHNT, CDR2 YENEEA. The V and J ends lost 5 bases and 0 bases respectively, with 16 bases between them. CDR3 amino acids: CASSPHLRAANTGELFF. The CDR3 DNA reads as TGTGCCAGCAGCCCCCATCTTAGGGCGGCGAACACCGGGGAGCTGTTTTTT.

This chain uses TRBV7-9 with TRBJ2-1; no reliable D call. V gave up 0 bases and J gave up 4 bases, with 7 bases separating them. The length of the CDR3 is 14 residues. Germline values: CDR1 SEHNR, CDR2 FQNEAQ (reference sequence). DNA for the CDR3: TGTGCCAGCAGCTTAGCGGCTGATTACAATGAGCAGTTCTTC. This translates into CASSLAADYNEQFF.